The 13 T cell receptor beta chains in this list originate from one sample, sequenced in a study of response to subunit inactivated influenza vaccine. MiXCR, applied by TCRdb to the RT-PCR reads, yields one record per CDR3 protein. This table has 300,000 to 350,000 distinct CDR3 sequences, roughly 22% appearing once. Sequences were derived from PBMCs from blood, sampled about 20 months after vaccination. Receptors originate from a man aged 50-75 years who received an inactivated influenza vaccine.

The chain recombines TRBV4-3 with TRBJ1-6, with D unresolved. V shed 0 bases and J shed 4 bases, with 7 bases lying between them. CDR1 is LGHNA, CDR2 YSLEER, per germline. CDR3 length equals 15 residues. This CDR3 is CASSQDSKYNSPLHF. DNA of the CDR3: TGCGCCAGCAGCCAAGATTCGAAATATAATTCACCCCTCCACTTT.

The V call is TRBV20-1, the J call TRBJ2-1; a weak D match, TRBD2 (6 bases). The CDR3 has 16 amino acids. The ends were cut back, 1 base at V and 8 bases at J, with 21 bases in the middle. Germline values: CDR1 DFQATT, CDR2 SNEGSKA (reference sequence). CDR3 coding DNA: TGCAGTGCTAGAGGGTATCCCGGGACTCGAGCCCATGAGCAGTTCTTC. Translating it yields CSARGYPGTRAHEQFF.

The chain recombines TRBV11-1 with TRBJ2-3; D is perhaps TRBD2 (5 bases). CDR1 is SGHAT, CDR2 FQDESV, per germline (reference sequence). The CDR3 is made up of 12 amino acids. V lost 7 bases, J lost 5 bases, and 10 bases lay in between. CDR3 sequence: CASTRGRDTQYF. CDR3 DNA: TGTGCCAGCACCAGAGGGAGAGATACGCAGTATTTT.

This clonotype was picked up many times. The gene calls are TRBV5-5 and TRBJ1-2; D uncertain. The CDR3 covers 15 residues. Germline V lookup: CDR1 SGHKS, CDR2 YYEKEE (reference sequence). Trimming stripped 4 bases from V and 4 bases from J, with 17 bases between. DNA for the CDR3: TGTGCCAGCAGCCTGTCCGGGGATACCTTCTATGGCTACACCTTC. It codes for CASSLSGDTFYGYTF. The full variable domain, in which reference TRBV5-5 and TRBJ1-2 provide the parts outside the CDR3, is DAGVTQSPTHLIKTRGQQVTLRCSPISGHKSVSWYQQVLGQGPQFIFQYYEKEERGRGNFPDRFSARQFPNYSSELNVNALLLGDSALYLCASSLSGDTFYGYTFGSGTRLTVV.

A few counts support this clonotype. The chain carries TRBV4-2 and TRBJ1-1; no definite D call. The CDR3 has 14 residues. Germline CDR1 LGHNA, CDR2 YNFKEQ. V dropped 3 bases and J dropped 0 bases, with 8 bases sitting between them. The CDR3 is CASSHGNMNTEAFF. The CDR3 region has the DNA TGTGCCAGCAGCCACGGGAATATGAACACTGAAGCTTTCTTT.

The rearrangement links TRBV6-1 to TRBJ1-5; TRBD1 aligns across 10 bases. Trimming took 8 bases from V and 3 from J; bases not matched to a gene: 7. The germline gives CDR1 MNHNS, CDR2 SASEGT. This CDR3 is 15 amino acids long. The CDR3 loop reads CASFPGQGYNQPQHF. The CDR3 coding sequence is TGTGCCAGCTTTCCGGGACAGGGGTACAATCAGCCCCAGCATTTT.

This clonotype came up many times. This chain joins TRBV2 and TRBJ1-1; the D is unclear. The CDR3 has 13 amino acids. Looked up from germline, CDR1 is SNHLY and CDR2 is FYNNEI. V was clipped by 8 bases and J by 0 bases, with 10 bases between them. CDR3 in amino acids: CASGPDMNTEAFF. CDR3 nucleotides: TGTGCCAGCGGTCCGGATATGAACACTGAAGCTTTCTTT. Filled out from reference TRBV2 and TRBJ1-1, the complete variable domain reads EPEVTQTPSHQVTQMGQEVILRCVPISNHLYFYWYRQILGQKVEFLVSFYNNEISEKSEIFDDQFSVERPDGSNFTLKIRSTKLEDSAMYFCASGPDMNTEAFFGQGTRLTVV.

This clonotype was observed at least ten times. The V and J genes are TRBV7-2 and TRBJ2-1; the match to TRBD2 covers 7 bases. The CDR3 extends over 17 amino acids. Germline V gene sequence: CDR1 SGHTA, CDR2 FQGNSA. After removal of 3 bases from V and 0 bases from J, the junction contained 8 bases not matched to a gene. CDR3 nucleotide sequence: TGTGCCAGCAGCTTCGCACTAGCGCAGAGCTCCTACAATGAGCAGTTCTTC. This sequence encodes CASSFALAQSSYNEQFF.

The rearrangement links TRBV28 to TRBJ2-7, with 11 bases that match TRBD2. In germline, CDR1 is MDHEN, CDR2 SYDVKM. V lost 6 bases to trimming and J lost 9 bases; unmatched junction nucleotides: 10. The CDR3 contains 14 residues. In nucleotides, the CDR3 is TGTGCCAGCAGCCTCGGGACTAGCGGAGCCCGGCAGTACTTC. Its translation is CASSLGTSGARQYF.

The V gene is TRBV9, the J gene TRBJ2-7; 9 bases are a match to TRBD2. The CDR3 runs 14 residues. CDR1 is SGDLS and CDR2 is YYNGEE in the germline V gene. With V trimmed by 5 bases and J by 2 bases, 5 bases remained unmatched. The CDR3 DNA reads as TGTGCCAGCAGTACCGGGACTAGCCCCTACGAGCAGTACTTC. This gives the protein CASSTGTSPYEQYF.

The V and J genes are TRBV2 and TRBJ1-5, with a weak D call TRBD1 (6 bases). CDR3 size: 16 residues. V shed 6 bases and J shed 1 base, with 16 bases lying between them. Germline V gene sequence: CDR1 SNHLY, CDR2 FYNNEI. The CDR3 protein is CASSGGNRVSNQPQHF. CDR3 sequence (DNA): TGTGCCAGCAGCGGGGGAAACAGGGTAAGCAATCAGCCCCAGCATTTT.

The rearrangement uses TRBV6-2 or TRBV6-3 and TRBJ1-5; TRBD1 matches 10 bases. The length of the CDR3 is 14 residues. The V and J ends lost 8 bases and 6 bases, in that order; junction bases with no gene match: 7. Germline lookup yields CDR1 MNHEY and CDR2 SVGEGT. The CDR3 bases are TGTGCCAGCGTCCGGGACAGGGGCTCTCAGCCCCAGCATTTT. This translates into CASVRDRGSQPQHF.

J is TRBJ2-7 and V is TRBV20-1; 11 nucleotides agree with TRBD2. The V gene end was trimmed by 6 bases and the J gene end by 7 bases; junction bases not matched to a gene: 11. In germline, CDR1 is DFQATT, CDR2 SNEGSKA (reference sequence). This CDR3 spans 14 amino acids. The CDR3 coding sequence is TGCAGTGCCTTAATGACTAGCGGGATTGAGGAGCAGTACTTC. Its translation is CSALMTSGIEEQYF.